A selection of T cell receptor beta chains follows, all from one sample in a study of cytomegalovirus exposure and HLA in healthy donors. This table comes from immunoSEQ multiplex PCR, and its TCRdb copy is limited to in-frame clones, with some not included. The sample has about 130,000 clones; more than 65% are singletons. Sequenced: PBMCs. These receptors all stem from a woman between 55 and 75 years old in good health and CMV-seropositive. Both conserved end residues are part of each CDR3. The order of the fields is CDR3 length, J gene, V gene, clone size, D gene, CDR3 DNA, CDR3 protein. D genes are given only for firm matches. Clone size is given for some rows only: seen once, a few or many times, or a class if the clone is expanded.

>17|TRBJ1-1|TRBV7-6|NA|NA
TGTGCCAGCAGTTTGGGGGGGACCCGACTGCGGAACACTGAAGCTTTCTTT
CASSLGGTRLRNTEAFF
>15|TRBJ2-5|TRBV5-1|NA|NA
TGCGCCAGCAGCTCTCAGCCCACAGGGCCGGAGACCCAGTACTTC
CASSSQPTGPETQYF
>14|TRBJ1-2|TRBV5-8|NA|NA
TGTGCCAGCAGCCCTCGAGAGGGCGGCTATGGCTACACCTTC
CASSPREGGYGYTF
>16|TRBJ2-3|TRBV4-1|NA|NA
TGCGCCAGCAGCCAAGAACGGTCCCGCGGGGCAGATACGCAGTATTTT
CASSQERSRGADTQYF
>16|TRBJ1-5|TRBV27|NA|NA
TGTGCCAGCAGGTTTATGGCCGGGGTTAGCAATCAGCCCCAGCATTTT
CASRFMAGVSNQPQHF
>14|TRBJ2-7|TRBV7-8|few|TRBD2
TGTGCCAGCAGCCCTTTAGCGGGGGCCTACGAGCAGTACTTC
CASSPLAGAYEQYF
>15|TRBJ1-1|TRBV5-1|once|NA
TGCGCCAGCAGCTTGGGCAGCGTAGAGAACACTGAAGCTTTCTTT
CASSLGSVENTEAFF
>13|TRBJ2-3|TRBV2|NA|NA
TGTGCCAGCAGTGTCCGGAGAACAGATACGCAGTATTTT
CASSVRRTDTQYF
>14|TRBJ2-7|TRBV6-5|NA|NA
TGTGCCAGCAGTTACGATGAGGGATCCTACGAGCAGTACTTC
CASSYDEGSYEQYF
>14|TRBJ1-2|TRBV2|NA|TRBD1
TGTGCCAGCAGCCCCGGACAGGCGAACTATGGCTACACCTTC
CASSPGQANYGYTF
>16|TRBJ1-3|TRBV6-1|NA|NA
TGTGCCAGCAGTGAAAGTAACAGGGCGGGTGGAAACACCATATATTTT
CASSESNRAGGNTIYF
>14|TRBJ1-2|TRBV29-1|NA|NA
TGCAGCGCATGGGGGGGGAGAGCTAACTATGGCTACACCTTC
CSAWGGRANYGYTF
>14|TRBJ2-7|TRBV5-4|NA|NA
TGTGCCAGCAGCTTGGAAGGAGTCCCCTACGGGCAGTACTTC
CASSLEGVPYGQYF
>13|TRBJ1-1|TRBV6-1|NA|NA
TGTGCCAGCAGGCTCCTCAGCGGAGCTGAAGCTTTCTTT
CASRLLSGAEAFF
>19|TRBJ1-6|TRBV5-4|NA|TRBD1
TGTGCCAGCAGCTTGCTTGGGGACAGGGGGCTCTCCTATAATTCACCCCTCCACTTT
CASSLLGDRGLSYNSPLHF
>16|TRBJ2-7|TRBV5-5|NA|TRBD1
TGTGCCAGCAGCTTGACGGGGGACAGGATAGGCTACGAGCAGTACTTC
CASSLTGDRIGYEQYF
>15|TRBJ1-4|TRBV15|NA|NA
TGTGCCACCAGCAGAGGGAGGCAGTCGAATGAAAAACTGTTTTTT
CATSRGRQSNEKLFF